This TCR beta chain was found in a study of glioma-infiltrating T cells after dendritic cell vaccination. About the study: Between about 2002 and 2013, patients got autologous tumor lysate-pulsed dendritic cell vaccines. The vaccine used monocyte-derived dendritic cells pulsed overnight with autologous tumor lysate.

Trimming took 4 bases from V and 8 from J; bases not matched to a gene: 11. Looked up from germline, CDR1 is SGDLS and CDR2 is YYNGEE. The CDR3 covers 16 residues. Time point given: after dendritic cell vaccination, including at tumor progression/relapse. The PCR used 60 V beta and 13 J beta primers. Produced via immunoSEQ multiplex PCR; TCRdb's table is partial and in-frame only. Seen here are 80,000 to 100,000 clones, over 80% observed once, and the top ten hold about 5.5%. The sample in question was blood, obtained after dendritic cell vaccination. The chain links TRBV9 to TRBJ1-4, with 10 bases lining up with TRBD1. The clonotype comes from a human donor with glioblastoma. The DNA of the CDR3 is TGTGCCAGCAGCCTCACGACAGGGGGCGGTGGGGAAAAACTGTTTTTT. Its protein product is CASSLTTGGGGEKLFF.